This T cell receptor beta chain comes out of a study of blood T cells in healthy people across ages. Whole-study context: About one barcoded beta molecule was captured per two T cells (by template switching).

Total RNA, at least 5.5 micrograms per sample, came from PBMCs. Worth noting for this clonotype: Its antigen is unidentified.

Study findings and constraints: No conclusive comparison of naive versus antigen-experienced cells was possible with unsorted PBMCs. Long-lived donors carried more naive CD4+ cells and greater diversity than aged donors.

From germline, CDR1 is SNHLY and CDR2 FYNNEI. V lost 10 bases and J 0 bases, leaving 15 bases between the germline ends. The CDR3 length is 14 residues. For the second PCR, which ran for about 6 to 11 cycles, a sample-barcoded 5' primer and a J-beta primer mix were used. TCRdb re-called the 5' RACE reads through MiXCR, storing one row per CDR3 protein. The sample includes 920,000 or so distinct CDR3 sequences, over 35% of them seen just once. The receptor was derived from a woman aged 55 to 70 in good health. The chain is built from TRBV2 and TRBJ1-2, with a tentative D call TRBD1 (5 bases). Specimen: blood. The DNA of the CDR3 is TGTGCCACCCTTGCTCAGGGTACTAACTATGGCTACACCTTC. It is translated as CATLAQGTNYGYTF.